These 22 T cell receptor beta chains came from one sample sequenced in a study of blood T cell repertoires in COVID-19. The table came from immunoSEQ multiplex PCR; TCRdb's copy has only in-frame clones and leaves some out. The repertoire holds fewer than 50,000 clones, with approximately 90% as singletons. The sequencing sample was made of peripheral blood. The receptor source for this set is a man aged 45-60 years with COVID-19, enrolled during active disease.

The chain is built from TRBV9 and TRBJ1-1, with unresolved D. The CDR3 covers 14 residues. V shed 0 bases and J shed 2 bases, with 8 bases lying between them. The V gene's germline CDR1 is SGDLS and CDR2 YYNGEE. The CDR3 coding sequence is TGTGCCAGCAGCGTAGGAACAAGTAACACTGAAGCTTTCTTT. Protein product: CASSVGTSNTEAFF.

V and J are TRBV5-1 and TRBJ2-7, with D possibly matching TRBD2 (6 bases). With 0 bases removed from V and 5 bases from J, the gap between germline ends came to 12 bases. Germline CDR1 is SGHRS and CDR2 is YFSETQ. CDR3 size: 14 residues. For the CDR3, the DNA is TGCGCCAGCAGCTTGGTCGGGAGAACGGACGAGCAGTACTTC. Amino acids: CASSLVGRTDEQYF.

The chain carries TRBV4-1 and TRBJ1-2; 9 bases agree with TRBD1. The CDR3 extends over 18 amino acids. Germline V gene sequence: CDR1 MGHRA, CDR2 YSYEKL. After removal of 3 bases from V and 3 bases from J, the junction contained 14 bases not matched to a gene. Here the CDR3 DNA reads TGCGCCAGCAGCCAGGCCGGGACAGGGCTTTTTAGTGACTATGGCTACACCTTC. Its translation is CASSQAGTGLFSDYGYTF.

The chain employs TRBV7-9 and TRBJ2-3; the match to TRBD2 covers 7 bases. Germline trimming cut 5 bases from V and 3 bases from J; bases unmatched to any gene: 17. From germline, CDR1 is SEHNR and CDR2 FQNEAQ (reference sequence). This CDR3 contains 18 residues. The CDR3 here is CASSTRPNRGSLTDTQYF. DNA of the CDR3: TGTGCCAGCAGCACGCGCCCCAATCGCGGGAGCTTGACAGATACGCAGTATTTT.

The V and J genes are TRBV11-2 and TRBJ2-7; TRBD2 matches at 10 bases. This CDR3 has 17 amino acids. V was pared by 4 bases and J by 0 bases, with 9 bases of the junction left unmatched. CDR1 and CDR2 from the germline V gene are SGHAT and FQNNGV. This CDR3 is CASSYNPGLASSYEQYF. The CDR3 bases are TGTGCCAGCAGCTATAATCCGGGACTAGCGAGCTCCTACGAGCAGTACTTC. The full variable domain, its missing parts supplied by reference TRBV11-2 and TRBJ2-7, is EAGVAQSPRYKIIEKRQSVAFWCNPISGHATLYWYQQILGQGPKLLIQFQNNGVVDDSQLPKDRFSAERLKGVDSTLKIQPAKLEDSAVYLCASSYNPGLASSYEQYFGPGTRLTVT.

The chain carries TRBV30 and TRBJ2-3; D is ambiguous. The CDR3 has 14 amino acids. V dropped 3 bases and J dropped 0 bases, with 10 bases sitting between them. Germline CDR1 and CDR2: GTSNPN and SVGIG (reference sequence). The CDR3 reads CAWSVSVSTDTQYF. CDR3 in DNA: TGTGCCTGGAGCGTGTCGGTGAGCACAGATACGCAGTATTTT. Drawing the rest from reference TRBV30 and TRBJ2-3, the complete variable domain is SQTIHQWPATLVQPVGSPLSLECTVEGTSNPNLYWYRQAAGRGLQLLFYSVGIGQISSEVPQNLSASRPQDRQFILSSKKLLLSDSGFYLCAWSVSVSTDTQYFGPGTRLTVL.

The chain carries TRBV3-1 (or the pseudogene TRBV3-2) and TRBJ2-7; 9 bases fit TRBD2. There are 15 residues in the CDR3. V trimming: 4 bases; J trimming: 0 bases; junction bases outside the gene matches: 4. Per germline, CDR1 LGHDT and CDR2 YNNKEL (reference sequence). CDR3 sequence: CASSPPSGTSYEQYF. The CDR3 DNA reads TGTGCCAGCAGCCCGCCTAGCGGGACCTCCTACGAGCAGTACTTC.

V usage is TRBV4-1 and J usage is TRBJ1-2; D is uncertain. Germline values: CDR1 MGHRA, CDR2 YSYEKL. Trimming removed 0 bases from V and 4 bases from J, with 12 bases in between. This CDR3 is built from 15 residues. This CDR3 reads CASSQDNGAFYGYTF. The CDR3 nucleotides are TGCGCCAGCAGCCAAGATAACGGTGCCTTCTATGGCTACACCTTC.

V usage is TRBV5-1 and J usage is TRBJ2-5; the match to TRBD2 covers 9 bases. The CDR3 sequence is 15 residues long. CDR1 SGHRS and CDR2 YFSETQ come from the germline V gene. The V segment lost 1 base and the J segment 1 base; nucleotides outside the gene matches: 2. CDR3: CASSLRTSAQETQYF. CDR3 bases: TGCGCCAGCAGCTTGAGGACTAGCGCCCAAGAGACCCAGTACTTC.

The rearrangement uses TRBV14 and TRBJ2-3, with 9 positions matching TRBD2. CDR1 SGHDN and CDR2 FVKESK come from the germline V gene. The trim removed 4 bases at V and 4 bases at J, leaving 6 bases unmatched. CDR3 length: 15 residues. The CDR3 protein is CASSRGLASADTQYF. For the CDR3, the DNA is TGTGCCAGCAGCCGAGGACTAGCGAGCGCAGATACGCAGTATTTT.

V is TRBV5-4 and J is TRBJ2-1; D is possibly TRBD2 (6 bases). Germline lookup yields CDR1 SGHNT and CDR2 YYREEE (reference sequence). The CDR3 has 11 amino acids. Deletions cut 5 bases from V and 9 bases from J, with 9 bases between. The CDR3 loop is CASSGDFEQFF. CDR3 bases: TGTGCCAGCAGTGGGGACTTTGAGCAGTTCTTC.

V usage is TRBV3-1 (or the pseudogene TRBV3-2) and J usage is TRBJ2-1; 9 bases fit TRBD2. The ends lost 1 base at V and 3 bases at J; junction bases unmatched: 1. The germline V gene encodes CDR1 LGHDT and CDR2 YNNKEL (reference sequence). The CDR3 has 15 residues. CDR3 region: CASSQGAGGYNEQFF. CDR3 bases: TGTGCCAGCAGCCAAGGAGCGGGAGGCTACAATGAGCAGTTCTTC.

In DNA, the CDR3 is TGTGCCAGCAAGCGCCTGAGCTCCTACGAGCAGTACTTC. It yields the protein CASKRLSSYEQYF. The chain is built from TRBV27 and TRBJ2-7; no firm D call. V gave up 7 bases and J gave up 0 bases, with 10 bases separating them. The germline V gene encodes CDR1 MNHEY and CDR2 SMNVEV (reference sequence). This CDR3 comprises 13 residues.

The rearrangement links TRBV6-1 to TRBJ2-7; D not certain. Germline V CDR1 and CDR2: MNHNS, SASEGT. The length of the CDR3 is 14 residues. V lost 2 bases and J 5 bases, leaving 13 bases between the germline ends. The CDR3 region is CASSEIRGGDEQYF. CDR3 sequence (DNA): TGTGCCAGCAGTGAAATCCGTGGCGGAGACGAGCAGTACTTC.

This clone appeared once. The chain recombines TRBV9 with TRBJ1-3, with D hard to call. CDR1 SGDLS and CDR2 YYNGEE come from the germline V gene. The CDR3 length is 15 residues. Trimming cost V 0 bases and J 0 bases, with 7 bases left between them. The CDR3 protein is CASSVDPGSGNTIYF. The CDR3 DNA reads TGTGCCAGCAGCGTAGACCCCGGCTCTGGAAACACCATATATTTT.

The genes are TRBV19 and TRBJ2-2; D unclear. The CDR3 is 12 residues long. V was clipped by 4 bases and J by 7 bases, with 7 bases between them. Germline V gene lookup returns CDR1 LNHDA and CDR2 SQIVND (reference sequence). In nucleotides, the CDR3 is TGTGCCAGTAGTAGCAGGAACGGGGAGCTGTTTTTT. The encoded protein is CASSSRNGELFF.

This clone has more than one count but fewer than ten. The rearrangement joins TRBV7-2 to TRBJ1-2; D gene ambiguous. The V end was cut by 1 base, the J end by 0 bases, with 9 bases between. There are 15 residues in the CDR3. Germline V gives CDR1 SGHTA, CDR2 FQGNSA. CDR3 region: CASSLDMGANYGYTF. Here the CDR3 DNA reads TGTGCCAGCAGCTTAGACATGGGAGCTAACTATGGCTACACCTTC.

The rearrangement uses TRBV10-1 and TRBJ2-7; 9 bases align to TRBD2. V lost 0 bases to trimming and J lost 4 bases; unmatched junction nucleotides: 13. The CDR3 runs 18 residues. CDR1 is WNHNN, CDR2 SYGVQD, per germline (reference sequence). DNA for the CDR3: TGCGCCAGCAGTGAGTCGAGACGCGGGCTAGCGGGGTTATACGAGCAGTACTTC. The encoded protein is CASSESRRGLAGLYEQYF.

The chain joins TRBV18 to TRBJ2-1, with TRBD2 matching 10 bases. The germline V gene has CDR1 KGHSH and CDR2 LQKENI. Trimming at V came to 4 bases and at J to 5 bases, leaving 2 bases not matched to a gene. The CDR3 has 14 residues. For the CDR3, the DNA is TGTGCCAGCTCACTAGCGGGAGGAGACAATGAGCAGTTCTTC. Its translation: CASSLAGGDNEQFF.

The chain joins TRBV6-4 to TRBJ1-6; no clear D gene. This CDR3 has 13 residues. CDR1 and CDR2 (germline): MRHNA, SNTAGT. The germline V and J ends were trimmed by 4 bases and 7 bases, with 8 bases remaining between them. CDR3 loop: CASSVERNSPLHF. For the CDR3, the DNA is TGTGCCAGCAGTGTGGAGAGGAATTCACCCCTCCACTTT.

The rearrangement uses TRBV19 and TRBJ1-5; TRBD1 aligns across 7 bases. With V trimmed by 11 bases and J by 0 bases, 7 bases remained unmatched. From germline, CDR1 is LNHDA and CDR2 SQIVND (reference sequence). The CDR3 contains 14 residues. As DNA, the CDR3 is TGTGCCGGGGGACAGTCATATAGCAATCAGCCCCAGCATTTT. The encoded protein is CAGGQSYSNQPQHF.

This clone showed up just once. The gene calls are TRBV5-1 and TRBJ1-1; no clear D. The CDR3 is 14 amino acids. With 0 bases removed from V and 0 bases from J, the gap between germline ends came to 6 bases. Per germline, CDR1 SGHRS and CDR2 YFSETQ. The CDR3 DNA reads as TGCGCCAGCAGCTTGGAGGCGGTGAACACTGAAGCTTTCTTT. It specifies CASSLEAVNTEAFF.